A single TCR beta chain is shown here with its context. Its antigen remains unknown. The record originates from a study of T cell responses to AZD1222 COVID-19 vaccine. Findings of the study overall: Donors in the cohort were predominantly white British and more often female, and clonal diversity was possibly underestimated. Every sample of the repertoires postdated the peak T cell response.

Sequencing was performed with immunoSEQ multiplex PCR; in TCRdb, only in-frame clones are kept and a portion is missing. The sample yields about 160,000 clones, approximately 90% seen once. Germline V gives CDR1 SQVTM, CDR2 ANQGSEA. The CDR3 consists of 13 residues. Trimming took 5 bases from V and 4 from J, leaving 11 bases between them. This sequence was found in an adult who received the AZD1222 COVID-19 vaccine. The gene calls are TRBV29-1 and TRBJ1-4, with no clear D. Sequencing was performed on peripheral blood, taken 28 days after the second AZD1222 dose. The DNA for the CDR3 is TGCAGCGTTCTAGGCAAAGATAATGAAAAACTGTTTTTT. Translation gives CSVLGKDNEKLFF.